A single T cell receptor beta chain is shown here with its context. The sample's time point: newly diagnosed GD, antithyroid drugs for less than 3 months. PBMCs provided the RNA from which the TCR library was made. The CDR3 runs 16 residues. J lost 3 bases, V lost 4 bases, and 6 bases had no gene match. Germline CDR1 is MDHEN and CDR2 is SYDVKM. Library construction for TCR beta used iRepertoire HTBI primers and Arm-PCR of CDR3 regions. TCRdb redid the calling of the multiplex PCR reads with MiXCR, one entry per CDR3 protein. The sample carries hundreds of thousands of distinct CDR3 sequences, around 13% recorded once. The data were taken from a study of regulatory T cells in long-lasting Graves disease. In addition, the sample was reused for a study of T cells in Graves' hyperthyroidism and ophthalmopathy. This second report adds: Researchers defined stable Graves' hyperthyroidism as no ophthalmopathy progression within 18 months.

This chain connects TRBV28 to TRBJ2-7; 13 positions match TRBD2. The sequences come from peripheral blood mononuclear cells (PBMCs), collected at new diagnosis, from a patient treated with antithyroid drugs. The source of this sequence is a woman aged 25 to 45 with Graves disease. CDR3 sequence: CASSSSGTSGNYEQYF. For the CDR3, the DNA is TGTGCCAGCAGTTCCTCCGGGACTAGCGGGAACTACGAGCAGTACTTC.